This entry features one T cell receptor (beta chain) sequence. The entry originates in a study of control samples from healthy donors and cancer patients. The CDR3 loop spans 17 amino acids. Germline assignment: CDR1 SGHDT and CDR2 YYEEEE. V was pared by 0 bases and J by 5 bases, with 15 bases between. Sequencing used immunoSEQ multiplex PCR; TCRdb keeps in-frame clones, though not all of them. The sample spans around 190,000 clones; the ten largest clones claim roughly 2.2%. This receptor was obtained from a young woman in good health. Sequencing was carried out using blood. The J gene is TRBJ1-6, the V gene TRBV5-6, with D uncertain. The CDR3 is CASSLGALRSNNSPLHF. CDR3 coding DNA: TGTGCCAGCAGCTTGGGGGCGTTACGGAGTAATAATTCACCCCTCCACTTT.